These 16 T cell receptor beta chains were sequenced from one sample in a study of Ad26.COV2.S vaccination and SARS-CoV-2 variants. The treatment was: 15 to 20 received Ad26.COV2.S at low or high dose, single or two shots; a few received placebo; per-sample allocation not given. Day 63 after the first vaccine or placebo injection was the time point for sampling. Produced via immunoSEQ multiplex PCR; TCRdb's table is partial and in-frame only. This table holds around 310,000 clones, 75% to 90% found once. This specimen was peripheral blood, taken in a trial of Ad26.COV2.S vaccine versus placebo. The receptor source for this set is a person between 18 and 65 years old who received the Ad26.COV2.S COVID-19 vaccine or a placebo.

The rearrangement joins TRBV11-3 to TRBJ1-5; 9 positions match TRBD1. The CDR3 is 16 amino acids. J lost 6 bases, V lost 5 bases, and 11 bases had no gene match. CDR1 is SGHNT, CDR2 YENEEA, per germline. The CDR3 sequence is CASSPRGTGCGQPQHF. Written as DNA, the CDR3 is TGTGCCAGCAGCCCCCGAGGGACAGGGTGTGGTCAGCCCCAGCATTTT.

This chain connects TRBV2 to TRBJ1-1, with D unresolved. In germline, CDR1 is SNHLY, CDR2 FYNNEI. With 10 bases removed from V and 4 bases from J, the gap between germline ends came to 19 bases. This CDR3 spans 14 amino acids. This chain's CDR3 is CANILELGSTEAFF. Here the CDR3 DNA reads TGTGCCAACATTTTAGAACTGGGGAGCACTGAAGCTTTCTTT.

The V call is TRBV27, the J call TRBJ1-4; 10 bases agree with TRBD1. Germline V lookup: CDR1 MNHEY, CDR2 SMNVEV (reference sequence). This CDR3 is 15 amino acids long. Trimming at V came to 6 bases and at J to 5 bases, leaving 6 bases not matched to a gene. The CDR3 nucleotides read TGTGCCAGCAGGGACCCGGGACAGGGGAATGAAAAACTGTTTTTT. Translation gives CASRDPGQGNEKLFF.

The chain couples TRBV10-1 to TRBJ2-2; 9 nucleotides match TRBD2. Germline lookup yields CDR1 WNHNN and CDR2 SYGVQD (reference sequence). The CDR3 spans 16 residues. Unmatched junction bases numbered 6, after V lost 5 bases and J lost 2 bases. CDR3 coding DNA: TGCGCCAGCAGTAGGACTAGCGAGGTTAACACCGGGGAGCTGTTTTTT. Amino acids: CASSRTSEVNTGELFF.

This sequence joins TRBV11-3 and TRBJ2-7; perhaps TRBD2 as D (6 bases). The CDR3 contains 19 residues. Trimming shortened V by 0 bases and J by 0 bases, and 21 bases separated the two germline ends. Germline V CDR1 and CDR2: SGHNT, YENEEA. CDR3 loop: CASSLEDHPGTHSSYEQYV. Written as DNA, the CDR3 is TGTGCCAGCAGCTTAGAGGACCATCCCGGGACTCATAGCTCCTACGAGCAGTACGTC.

The chain employs TRBV7-9 and TRBJ1-1; D unresolved. CDR3 length: 14 residues. Trimming shortened V by 5 bases and J by 6 bases, and 16 bases separated the two germline ends. CDR1 and CDR2 (germline): SEHNR, FQNEAQ (reference sequence). This CDR3 is CASSAPAWTAEAFF. CDR3 sequence (DNA): TGTGCCAGCAGCGCCCCAGCCTGGACGGCTGAAGCTTTCTTT.

The rearrangement links TRBV29-1 to TRBJ2-1; possible D gene TRBD1, 6 bases. The V and J ends lost 3 bases and 0 bases respectively, with 9 bases between them. The CDR3 runs 14 residues. From germline, CDR1 is SQVTM and CDR2 ANQGSEA. The CDR3: CSVDGGGSYNEQFF. DNA of the CDR3: TGCAGCGTTGATGGGGGCGGCTCCTACAATGAGCAGTTCTTC.

The chain has TRBV4-3 and TRBJ1-4; 7 nucleotides match TRBD1. Germline V lookup: CDR1 LGHNA, CDR2 YSLEER. Germline trimming cut 0 bases from V and 4 bases from J; bases unmatched to any gene: 14. The CDR3 contains 19 residues. In DNA form, the CDR3 reads TGCGCCAGCAGCCAAGATTCGTTCCCCTCCGGGACAGTTAATGAAAAACTGTTTTTT. Amino acids: CASSQDSFPSGTVNEKLFF.

This clone was seen a handful of times. The rearrangement joins TRBV7-8 to TRBJ2-7, with 7 bases that match TRBD1. V trimming: 2 bases; J trimming: 0 bases; junction bases outside the gene matches: 10. CDR1 is SGHVS and CDR2 is FQNEAQ in the germline V gene. The CDR3 runs 17 residues. CDR3 DNA sequence: TGTGCCAGCAGCTTATCCGGGACAGCGGTTAGCTCCTACGAGCAGTACGTC. Protein product: CASSLSGTAVSSYEQYV.

This clone was found once. CDR3 sequence (DNA): TGCGCCAGCAGCTTGACGGGACAGGGGCGAGCTGAAGCTTTCTTT. This translates into CASSLTGQGRAEAFF. This chain joins TRBV5-1 and TRBJ1-1, with TRBD1 identical over 10 bases. The CDR3 extends over 15 amino acids. Germline CDR1 SGHRS, CDR2 YFSETQ. Germline trimming cut 1 base from V and 6 bases from J; bases unmatched to any gene: 6.

The chain has TRBV2 and TRBJ2-1; 7 bases fit TRBD1. The CDR3 has 14 amino acids. Unmatched junction bases numbered 7, after V lost 4 bases and J lost 7 bases. CDR1 and CDR2 from the germline V gene are SNHLY and FYNNEI. CDR3 coding DNA: TGTGCCAGCAGTGTCATGGCAGGGGGTAATGAGCAGTTCTTC. Protein product: CASSVMAGGNEQFF. The full variable domain, completed using reference TRBV2 and TRBJ2-1, is EPEVTQTPSHQVTQMGQEVILRCVPISNHLYFYWYRQILGQKVEFLVSFYNNEISEKSEIFDDQFSVERPDGSNFTLKIRSTKLEDSAMYFCASSVMAGGNEQFFGPGTRLTVL.

V usage is TRBV29-1 and J usage is TRBJ1-2, with D possibly being TRBD1 (5 bases). V was clipped by 5 bases and J by 4 bases, with 23 bases between them. Germline V CDR1 and CDR2: SQVTM, ANQGSEA. The CDR3 is made up of 16 amino acids. CDR3 protein: CSVSPFQQGVGYGYTF. In DNA form, the CDR3 reads TGCAGCGTTTCACCATTTCAGCAGGGCGTGGGCTATGGCTACACCTTC.

The V call is TRBV3-1 (or the pseudogene TRBV3-2), the J call TRBJ2-6; 11 positions match TRBD2. The CDR3 totals 16 residues. Germline-derived CDR1 and CDR2 are LGHDT and YNNKEL (reference sequence). V lost 4 bases to trimming and J lost 4 bases; unmatched junction nucleotides: 3. CDR3 loop: CASSPGTSGGANVLTF. CDR3 sequence (DNA): TGTGCCAGCAGCCCCGGGACTAGCGGCGGGGCCAACGTCCTGACTTTC.

The V gene is TRBV6-6, the J gene TRBJ2-2, with D possibly TRBD2 on 6 matching bases. The ends were cut back, 4 bases at V and 4 bases at J, with 10 bases in the middle. Looked up from germline, CDR1 is MNHNY and CDR2 is SVGAGI (reference sequence). This CDR3 contains 14 residues. CDR3 region: CASSWAGLTGELFF. The CDR3 DNA sequence: TGTGCCAGCAGTTGGGCGGGACTCACCGGGGAGCTGTTTTTT.

The chain uses TRBV10-3 and TRBJ2-7; the D gene is possibly TRBD2 (6 bases). Germline V gene data show CDR1 as ENHRY and CDR2 as SYGVKD. Trimming removed 2 bases from V and 7 bases from J, with 18 bases in between. The CDR3 extends over 15 amino acids. Here the CDR3 reads CAISETLRRADEQYV. The CDR3 nucleotides read TGTGCCATCAGTGAGACCCTCAGGAGGGCTGATGAGCAGTACGTC.

This chain links TRBV5-1 with TRBJ2-5; possible D gene TRBD2, 6 bases. V was trimmed by 0 bases and J by 4 bases, leaving 19 bases between them. This CDR3 is built from 17 residues. Germline V CDR1 and CDR2: SGHRS, YFSETQ. CDR3 region: CASSLVGTSIARETQYF. DNA for the CDR3: TGCGCCAGCAGCTTGGTGGGGACTTCTATTGCGCGAGAGACCCAGTACTTC.